This T cell receptor beta chain was found in a study of shared clonotypes between healthy human individuals. Turning to the study itself: The study used three CD4 naive, three CD4 memory, two CD8 naive and one CD8 memory plate per donor.

Produced via immunoSEQ multiplex PCR; TCRdb's table is partial and in-frame only. The top ten hold 1.5% of the sample, which has about a million clones, approximately 80% seen once. Whole-study findings and limits: Blood alone was sampled, and tissue repertoires likely differ. Large sequencing depth failed to make sorted-subset sequencing complete, rarefaction showed.

CDR1 is LNHDA, CDR2 SQIVND, per germline (reference sequence). The CDR3 is made up of 15 amino acids. V lost 6 bases and J lost 0, with 14 bases in between. Division of CD4+ cells produced a CD45RA+ naive subset and a CD45RA-negative memory subset. To note about this clone: Its antigen is not known.

V usage is TRBV19 and J usage is TRBJ2-5; D ambiguous. This TCR was sampled from a man aged 18 to 29 in good health. Material: memory CD4+ T cells sorted from blood. The sample's subset: CD45RA-negative fraction. DNA for the CDR3: TGTGCCAGTAGCCTGGCGAAGAGAGACCAAGAGACCCAGTACTTC. Protein product: CASSLAKRDQETQYF.